This T cell receptor beta chain appears in the sequencing data of a study of blood T cell repertoires in COVID-19. Study-level information: Whether acute or convalescent, the COVID-19 samples came from the United States, Italy and Spain. T cells, B-cell-depleted T cells, or PBMCs supplied cDNA or gDNA.

In the original workflow: Using reference gene primer amplification, nucleated cell counts were estimated. Produced via immunoSEQ multiplex PCR; TCRdb's table is partial and in-frame only. Clone size and the V and J calls come from that table; the DNA yielded D and trimming. The data contain fewer than 250,000 clones, 85% of them seen just once; the ten biggest clones take up just under 1%. In germline, CDR1 is LNHDA, CDR2 SQIVND (reference sequence). The CDR3 contains 15 residues. The V end was cut by 5 bases, the J end by 0 bases, with 13 bases between. Sequencing was performed on peripheral blood. The rearrangement joins TRBV19 to TRBJ1-1; no clear D gene. This sequence was found in a man aged 35 to 55 with acute or convalescent COVID-19. CDR3 protein: CASSSPPTVNTEAFF. In DNA, the CDR3 is TGTGCCAGTAGTTCGCCGCCCACTGTGAACACTGAAGCTTTCTTT.